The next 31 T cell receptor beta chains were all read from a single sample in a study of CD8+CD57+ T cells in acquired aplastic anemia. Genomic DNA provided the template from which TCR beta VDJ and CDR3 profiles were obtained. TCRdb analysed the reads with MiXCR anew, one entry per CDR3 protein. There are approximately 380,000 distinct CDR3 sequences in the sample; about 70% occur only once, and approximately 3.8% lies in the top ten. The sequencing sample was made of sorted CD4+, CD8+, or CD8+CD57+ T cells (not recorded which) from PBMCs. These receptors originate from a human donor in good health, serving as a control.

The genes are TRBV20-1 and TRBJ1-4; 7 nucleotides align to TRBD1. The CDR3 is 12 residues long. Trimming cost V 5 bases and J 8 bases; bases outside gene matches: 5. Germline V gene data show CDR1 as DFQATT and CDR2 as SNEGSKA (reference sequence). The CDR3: CSASETGEKLFF. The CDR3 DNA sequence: TGCAGTGCTTCCGAGACAGGGGAAAAACTGTTTTTT.

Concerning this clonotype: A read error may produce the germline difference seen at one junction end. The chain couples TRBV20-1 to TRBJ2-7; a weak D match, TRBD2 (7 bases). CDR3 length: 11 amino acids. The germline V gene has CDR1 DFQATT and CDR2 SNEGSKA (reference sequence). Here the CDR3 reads CSGGRGREHNF. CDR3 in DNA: TGCAGCGGGGGACGGGGGCGGGAGCACAACTTC.

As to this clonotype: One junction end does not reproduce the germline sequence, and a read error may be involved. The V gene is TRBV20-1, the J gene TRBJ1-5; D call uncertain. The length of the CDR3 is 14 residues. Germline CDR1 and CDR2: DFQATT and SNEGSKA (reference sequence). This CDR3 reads CSARDLEFHHPQHF. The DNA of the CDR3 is TGCAGTGCTAGAGATTTGGAATTTCATCATCCCCAGCATTTT.

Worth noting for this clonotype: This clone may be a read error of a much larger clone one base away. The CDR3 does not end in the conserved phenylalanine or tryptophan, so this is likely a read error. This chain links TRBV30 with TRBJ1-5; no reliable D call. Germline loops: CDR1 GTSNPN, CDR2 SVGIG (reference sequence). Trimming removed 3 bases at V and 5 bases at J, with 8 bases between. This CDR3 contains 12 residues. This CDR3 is CAWSLTDQPQHV. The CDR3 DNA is TGTGCCTGGAGCCTAACCGATCAGCCCCAGCATGTT.

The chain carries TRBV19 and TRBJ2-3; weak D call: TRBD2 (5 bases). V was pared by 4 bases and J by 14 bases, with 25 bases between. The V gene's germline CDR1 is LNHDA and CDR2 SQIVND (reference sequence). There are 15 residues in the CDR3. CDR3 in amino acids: CASSTPSPSPHSRYF. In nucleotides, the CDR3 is TGTGCCAGTAGTACCCCCAGCCCTAGCCCACATTCGCGGTATTTT.

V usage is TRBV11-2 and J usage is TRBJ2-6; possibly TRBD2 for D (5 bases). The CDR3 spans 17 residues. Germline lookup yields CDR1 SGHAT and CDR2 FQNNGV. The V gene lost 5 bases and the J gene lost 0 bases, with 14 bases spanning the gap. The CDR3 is CASSVGGSSSGANVLTF. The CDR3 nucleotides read TGTGCCAGCAGCGTAGGAGGCAGTAGCTCTGGGGCCAACGTCCTGACTTTC. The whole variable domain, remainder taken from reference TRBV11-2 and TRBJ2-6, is EAGVAQSPRYKIIEKRQSVAFWCNPISGHATLYWYQQILGQGPKLLIQFQNNGVVDDSQLPKDRFSAERLKGVDSTLKIQPAKLEDSAVYLCASSVGGSSSGANVLTFGAGSRLTVL.

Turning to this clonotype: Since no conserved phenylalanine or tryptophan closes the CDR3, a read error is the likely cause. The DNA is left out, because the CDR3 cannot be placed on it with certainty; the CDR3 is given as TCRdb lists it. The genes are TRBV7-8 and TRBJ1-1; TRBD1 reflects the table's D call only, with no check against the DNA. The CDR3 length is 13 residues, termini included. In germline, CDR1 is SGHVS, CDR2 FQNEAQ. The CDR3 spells CASSLERLVQGVG.

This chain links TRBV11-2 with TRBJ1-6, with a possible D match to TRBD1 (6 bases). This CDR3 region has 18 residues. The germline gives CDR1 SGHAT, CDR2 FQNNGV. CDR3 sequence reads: CTGSSWDTPRAYNSPLHF. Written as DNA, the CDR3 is TGTACCGGCAGCTCCTGGGACACCCCGAGGGCCTATAATTCACCCCTCCACTTT.

The CDR3: CATSSDDSQADKQYF. The CDR3, as DNA: TGTGCCACCAGCAGTGACGACAGCCAAGCGGATAAGCAGTACTTC. The gene calls are TRBV15 and TRBJ2-5; D may match TRBD1 or TRBD2 (5 bases each). The CDR3 totals 15 residues. Germline CDR1 is LNHNV and CDR2 is YYDKDF (reference sequence). V was pared by 3 bases and J by 11 bases, with 22 bases between.

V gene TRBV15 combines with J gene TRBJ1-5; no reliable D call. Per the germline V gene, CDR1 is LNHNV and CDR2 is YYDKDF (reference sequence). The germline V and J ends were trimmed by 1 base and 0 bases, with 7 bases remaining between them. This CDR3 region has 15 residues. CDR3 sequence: CATSRVGYSNQPQHF. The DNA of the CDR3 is TGTGCCACCAGCAGAGTAGGCTATAGCAATCAGCCCCAGCATTTT.

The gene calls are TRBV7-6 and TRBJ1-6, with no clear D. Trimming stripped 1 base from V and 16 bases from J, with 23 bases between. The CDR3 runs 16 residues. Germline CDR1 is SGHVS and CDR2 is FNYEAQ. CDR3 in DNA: TGTGCCAGCAGCTTAGTGTCGGGGTCCTACACCGGGGAGCTCCACTTT. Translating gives CASSLVSGSYTGELHF.

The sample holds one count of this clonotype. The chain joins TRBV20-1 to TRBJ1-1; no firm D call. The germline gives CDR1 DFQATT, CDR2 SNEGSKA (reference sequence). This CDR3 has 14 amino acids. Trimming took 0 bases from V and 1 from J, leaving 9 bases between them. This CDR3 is CSARDQDANTEAFF. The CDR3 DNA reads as TGCAGTGCTAGAGATCAGGATGCGAACACTGAAGCTTTCTTT.

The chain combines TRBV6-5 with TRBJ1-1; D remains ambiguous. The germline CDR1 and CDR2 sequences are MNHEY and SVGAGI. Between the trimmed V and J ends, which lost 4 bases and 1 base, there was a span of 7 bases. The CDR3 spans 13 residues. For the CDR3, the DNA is TGTGCCAGCAGTTTAGCGACGAACACTGAAGCTTTCTTT. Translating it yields CASSLATNTEAFF.

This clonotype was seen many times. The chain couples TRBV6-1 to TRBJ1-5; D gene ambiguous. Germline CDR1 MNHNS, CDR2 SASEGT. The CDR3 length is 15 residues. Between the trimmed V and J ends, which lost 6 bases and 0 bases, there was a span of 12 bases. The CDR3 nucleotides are TGTGCCAGCAGAGGCGACCCTGTTAGCAATCAGCCCCAGCATTTT. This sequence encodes CASRGDPVSNQPQHF.

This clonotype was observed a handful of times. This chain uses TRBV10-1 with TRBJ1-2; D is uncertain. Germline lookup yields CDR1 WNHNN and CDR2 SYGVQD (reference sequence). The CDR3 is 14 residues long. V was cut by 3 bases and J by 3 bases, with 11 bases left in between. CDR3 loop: CASSEEGVDYGYTF. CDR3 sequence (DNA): TGCGCCAGCAGTGAAGAGGGCGTTGACTATGGCTACACCTTC.

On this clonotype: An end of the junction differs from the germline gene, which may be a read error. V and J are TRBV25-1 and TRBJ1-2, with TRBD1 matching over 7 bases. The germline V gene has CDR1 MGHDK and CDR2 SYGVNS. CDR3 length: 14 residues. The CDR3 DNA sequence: TGTGCCATCAGTGAGACCGGGACAGACTATGGCTACACCTTC. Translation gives CAISETGTDYGYTF.

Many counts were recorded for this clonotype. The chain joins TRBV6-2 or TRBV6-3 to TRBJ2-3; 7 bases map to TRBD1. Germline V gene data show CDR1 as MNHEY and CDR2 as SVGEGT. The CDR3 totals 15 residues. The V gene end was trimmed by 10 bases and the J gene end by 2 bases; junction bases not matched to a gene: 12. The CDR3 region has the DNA TGTGCCACCAATCCACAGGGGCAGCTCACAGATACGCAGTATTTT. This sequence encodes CATNPQGQLTDTQYF.

The CDR3 spells CSASSIRTGGQPQHF. For the CDR3, the DNA is TGCAGTGCTAGCTCCATCAGGACCGGGGGTCAGCCCCAGCATTTT. The gene calls are TRBV20-1 and TRBJ1-5; TRBD1 is a possible D gene (5 bases). Germline V lookup: CDR1 DFQATT, CDR2 SNEGSKA (reference sequence). This CDR3 is 15 amino acids long. Trimming removed 3 bases at V and 6 bases at J, with 18 bases between.

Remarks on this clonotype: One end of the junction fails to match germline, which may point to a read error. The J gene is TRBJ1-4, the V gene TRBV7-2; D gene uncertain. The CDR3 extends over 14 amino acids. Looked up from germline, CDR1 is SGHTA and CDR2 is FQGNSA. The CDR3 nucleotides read TGTGCCAGCAGCCCGAGGTATAACCTAGACCTACGAGCATTT. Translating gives CASSPRYNLDLRAF.

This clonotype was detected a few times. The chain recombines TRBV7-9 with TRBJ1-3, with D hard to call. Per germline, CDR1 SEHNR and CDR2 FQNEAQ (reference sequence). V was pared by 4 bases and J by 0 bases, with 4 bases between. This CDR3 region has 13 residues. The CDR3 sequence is CASSWDSGNTIYF. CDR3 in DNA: TGTGCCAGCAGCTGGGACTCTGGAAACACCATATATTTT.

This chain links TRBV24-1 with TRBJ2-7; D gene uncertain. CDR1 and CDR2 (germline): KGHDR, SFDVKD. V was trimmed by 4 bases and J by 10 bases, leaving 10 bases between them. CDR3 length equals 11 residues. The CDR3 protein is CATSELGHQYF. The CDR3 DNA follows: TGTGCCACCAGTGAGCTGGGCCACCAGTACTTC.

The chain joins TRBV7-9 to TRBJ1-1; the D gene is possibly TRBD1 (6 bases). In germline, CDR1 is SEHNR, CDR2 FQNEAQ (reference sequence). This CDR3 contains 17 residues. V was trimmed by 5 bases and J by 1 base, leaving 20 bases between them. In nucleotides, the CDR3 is TGTGCCAGCAGCGCAAGAGGCAGAGGGGGGAGGAACACTGAAGCTTTCTTT. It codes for CASSARGRGGRNTEAFF.

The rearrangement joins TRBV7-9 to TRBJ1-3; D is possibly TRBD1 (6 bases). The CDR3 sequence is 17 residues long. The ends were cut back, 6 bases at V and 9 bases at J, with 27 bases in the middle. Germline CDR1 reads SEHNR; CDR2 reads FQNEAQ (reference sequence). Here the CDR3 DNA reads TGTGCCAGCAGGACTAGCGGGGGGGGGCGGAGAGGGACCACCATATATTTT. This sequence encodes CASRTSGGGRRGTTIYF.

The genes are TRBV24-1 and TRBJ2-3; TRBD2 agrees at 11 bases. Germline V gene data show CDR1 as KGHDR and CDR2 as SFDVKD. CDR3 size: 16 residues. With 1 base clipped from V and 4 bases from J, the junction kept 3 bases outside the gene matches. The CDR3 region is CATSDLLAGDPDTQYF. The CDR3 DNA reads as TGTGCCACCAGTGATTTACTAGCGGGAGACCCAGATACGCAGTATTTT.

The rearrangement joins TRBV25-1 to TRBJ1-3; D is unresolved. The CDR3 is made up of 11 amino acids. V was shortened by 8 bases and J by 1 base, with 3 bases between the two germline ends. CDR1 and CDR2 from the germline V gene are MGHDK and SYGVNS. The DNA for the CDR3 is TGTGCCAGCGTTTCTGGAAACACCATATATTTT. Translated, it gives CASVSGNTIYF.

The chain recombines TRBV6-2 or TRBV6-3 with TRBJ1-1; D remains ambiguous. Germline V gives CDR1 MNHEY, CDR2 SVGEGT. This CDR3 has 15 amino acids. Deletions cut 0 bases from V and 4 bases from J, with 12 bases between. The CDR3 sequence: CASSYSMGGFTEAFF. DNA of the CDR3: TGTGCCAGCAGTTACTCAATGGGAGGGTTCACTGAAGCTTTCTTT.

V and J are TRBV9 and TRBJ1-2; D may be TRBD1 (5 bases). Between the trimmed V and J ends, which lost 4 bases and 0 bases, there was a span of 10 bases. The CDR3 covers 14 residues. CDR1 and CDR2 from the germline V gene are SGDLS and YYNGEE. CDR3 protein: CASSRLQANYGYTF. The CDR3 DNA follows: TGTGCCAGCAGCCGACTACAGGCTAACTATGGCTACACCTTC.

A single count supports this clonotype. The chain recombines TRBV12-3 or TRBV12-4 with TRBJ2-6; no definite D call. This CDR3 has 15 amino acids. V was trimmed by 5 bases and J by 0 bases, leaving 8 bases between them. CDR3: CASSNQSSGANVLTF. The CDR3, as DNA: TGTGCCAGCAGTAATCAGAGCTCTGGGGCCAACGTCCTGACTTTC.

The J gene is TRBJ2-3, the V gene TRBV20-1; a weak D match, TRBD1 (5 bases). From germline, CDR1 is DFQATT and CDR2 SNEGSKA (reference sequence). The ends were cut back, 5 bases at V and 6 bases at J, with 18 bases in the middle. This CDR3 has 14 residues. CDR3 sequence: CSAVQDLNTDTQYF. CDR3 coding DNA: TGCAGTGCTGTACAGGACCTGAACACTGATACGCAGTATTTT.

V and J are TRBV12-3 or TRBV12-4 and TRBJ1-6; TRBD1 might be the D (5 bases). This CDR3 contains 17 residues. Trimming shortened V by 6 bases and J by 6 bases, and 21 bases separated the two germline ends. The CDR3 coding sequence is TGTGCCAGCAGCCTCCTCCCCGTACAGGAGGGTAATTCACCCCTCCACTTT. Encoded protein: CASSLLPVQEGNSPLHF.

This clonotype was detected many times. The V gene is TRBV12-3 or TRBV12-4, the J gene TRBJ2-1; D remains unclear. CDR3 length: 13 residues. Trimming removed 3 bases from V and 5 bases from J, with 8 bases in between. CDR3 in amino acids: CASSLFRDNEQFF. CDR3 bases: TGTGCCAGCAGTTTGTTCCGAGACAATGAGCAGTTCTTC.